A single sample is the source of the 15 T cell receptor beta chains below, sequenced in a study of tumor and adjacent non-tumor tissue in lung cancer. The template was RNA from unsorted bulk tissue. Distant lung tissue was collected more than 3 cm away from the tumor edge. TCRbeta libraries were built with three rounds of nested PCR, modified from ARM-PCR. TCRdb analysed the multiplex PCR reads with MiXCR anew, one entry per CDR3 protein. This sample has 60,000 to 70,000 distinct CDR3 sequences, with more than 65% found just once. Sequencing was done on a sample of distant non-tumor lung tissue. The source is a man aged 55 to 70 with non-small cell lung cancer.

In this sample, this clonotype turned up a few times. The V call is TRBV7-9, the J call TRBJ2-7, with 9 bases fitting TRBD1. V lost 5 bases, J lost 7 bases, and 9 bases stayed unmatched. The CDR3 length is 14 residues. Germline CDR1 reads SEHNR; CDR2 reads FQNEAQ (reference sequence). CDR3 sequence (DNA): TGTGCCAGCAGCGCCGTCGGGACAGGGAGTGAGCAGTACTTC. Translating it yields CASSAVGTGSEQYF.

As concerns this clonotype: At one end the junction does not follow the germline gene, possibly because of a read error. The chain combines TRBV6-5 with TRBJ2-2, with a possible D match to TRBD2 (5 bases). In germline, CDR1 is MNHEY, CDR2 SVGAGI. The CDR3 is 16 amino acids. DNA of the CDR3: TGTGCCAGCAGTCCCCATAGGACCGCGAACACCGGGAAGCTGTTTTTT. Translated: CASSPHRTANTGKLFF.

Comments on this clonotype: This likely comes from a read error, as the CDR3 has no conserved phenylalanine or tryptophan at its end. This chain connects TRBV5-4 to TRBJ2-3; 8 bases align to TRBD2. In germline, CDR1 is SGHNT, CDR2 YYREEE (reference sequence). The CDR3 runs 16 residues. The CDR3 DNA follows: TGCGCCAGCAGCCCTATCGAGCGGGAGCCGGGAGATAAACAGTATCTT. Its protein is CASSPIEREPGDKQYL.

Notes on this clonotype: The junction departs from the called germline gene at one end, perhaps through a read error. The CDR3 nucleotides read TGTGTCAGCAATACAGCGGGAGGCACCGGGGAGCTGTTTTTT. This codes for CVSNTAGGTGELFF. V usage is TRBV6-1 and J usage is TRBJ2-2; TRBD2 matches at 9 bases. This CDR3 is built from 14 residues. CDR1 and CDR2 from the germline V gene are MNHNS and SASEGT.

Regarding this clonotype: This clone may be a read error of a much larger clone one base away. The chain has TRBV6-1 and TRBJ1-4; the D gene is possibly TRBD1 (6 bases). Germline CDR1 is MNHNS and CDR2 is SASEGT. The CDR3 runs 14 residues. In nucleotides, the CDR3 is TGTGCCAACAGTGAAGTGGGGAGGGGGGAAAAACTGTTTTTT. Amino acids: CANSEVGRGEKLFF.

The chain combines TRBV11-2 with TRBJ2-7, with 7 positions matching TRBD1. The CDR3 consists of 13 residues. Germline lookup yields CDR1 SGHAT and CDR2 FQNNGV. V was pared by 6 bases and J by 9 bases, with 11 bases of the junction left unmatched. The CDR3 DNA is TGTGCCAGCAGTCCCCGTACAGCAGGGGGGCAGTACTTC. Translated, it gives CASSPRTAGGQYF.

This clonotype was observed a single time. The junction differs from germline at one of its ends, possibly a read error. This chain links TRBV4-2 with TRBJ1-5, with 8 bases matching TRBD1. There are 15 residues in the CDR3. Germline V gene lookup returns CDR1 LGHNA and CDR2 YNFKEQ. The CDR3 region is CASSHSGTGKQPHHF. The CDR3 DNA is TGTGCCAGCAGCCATAGCGGGACAGGCAAGCAGCCCCACCATTTT.

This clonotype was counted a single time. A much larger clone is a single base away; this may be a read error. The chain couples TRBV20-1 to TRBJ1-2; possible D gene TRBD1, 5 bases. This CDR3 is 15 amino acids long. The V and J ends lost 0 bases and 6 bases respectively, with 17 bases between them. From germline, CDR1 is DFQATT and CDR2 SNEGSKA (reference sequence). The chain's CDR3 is CSARDVFGRDHGYTF. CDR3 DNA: TGCAGTGCTAGAGATGTTTTCGGCAGGGACCATGGCTACACCTTC.

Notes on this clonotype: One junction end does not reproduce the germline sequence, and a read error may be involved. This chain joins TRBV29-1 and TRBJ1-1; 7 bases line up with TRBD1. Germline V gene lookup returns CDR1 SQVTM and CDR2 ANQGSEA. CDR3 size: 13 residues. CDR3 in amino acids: CNASAGGYTEAFF. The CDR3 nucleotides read TGCAACGCCTCGGCAGGGGGGTACACTGAGGCTTTCTTT. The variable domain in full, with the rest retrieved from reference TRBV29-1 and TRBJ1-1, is SAVISQKPSRDICQRGTSLTIQCQVDSQVTMMFWYRQQPGQSLTLIATANQGSEATYESGFVIDKFPISRPNLTFSTLTVSNMSPEDSSIYLCNASAGGYTEAFFGQGTRLTVV.

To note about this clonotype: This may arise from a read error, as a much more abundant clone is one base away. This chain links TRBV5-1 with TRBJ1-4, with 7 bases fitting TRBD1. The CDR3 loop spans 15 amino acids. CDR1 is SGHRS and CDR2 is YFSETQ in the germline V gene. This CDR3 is CASSLAGTANEKLLF. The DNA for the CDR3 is TGCGCCAGCAGCTTGGCCGGGACAGCTAATGAAAAACTGTTGTTT.

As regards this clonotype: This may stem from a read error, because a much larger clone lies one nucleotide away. The CDR3 bases are TGTGCCACCAGTGATGCCCGCGTCGGGACAGGGTCTAGAGTCAAAAACATTCAGTACTTC. This translates into CATSDARVGTGSRVKNIQYF. The J gene is TRBJ2-4, the V gene TRBV24-1, with 9 bases lining up with TRBD1. CDR3 length: 20 amino acids. Germline CDR1 reads KGHDR; CDR2 reads SFDVKD. The ends lost 3 bases at V and 3 bases at J; junction bases unmatched: 17.

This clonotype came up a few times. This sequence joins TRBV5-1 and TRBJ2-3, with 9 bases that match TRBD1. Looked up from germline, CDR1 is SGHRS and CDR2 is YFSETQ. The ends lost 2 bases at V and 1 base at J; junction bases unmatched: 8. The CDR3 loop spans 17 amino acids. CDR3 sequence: CASSLPSRTGGTDTQYF. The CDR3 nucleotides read TGCGCCAGCAGCTTACCATCCAGGACAGGGGGCACAGATACGCAGTATTTT.

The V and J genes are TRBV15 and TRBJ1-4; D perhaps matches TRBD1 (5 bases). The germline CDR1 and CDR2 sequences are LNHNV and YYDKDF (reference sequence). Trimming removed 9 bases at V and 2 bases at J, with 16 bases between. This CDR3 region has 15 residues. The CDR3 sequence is CATSGEGQTNEKLFF. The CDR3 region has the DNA TGTGCCACTAGCGGGGAGGGGCAGACTAATGAAAAACTGTTTTTT. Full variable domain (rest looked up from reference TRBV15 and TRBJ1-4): DAMVIQNPRYQVTQFGKPVTLSCSQTLNHNVMYWYQQKSSQAPKLLFHYYDKDFNNEADTPDNFQSRRPNTSFCFLDIRSPGLGDTAMYLCATSGEGQTNEKLFFGSGTQLSVL.

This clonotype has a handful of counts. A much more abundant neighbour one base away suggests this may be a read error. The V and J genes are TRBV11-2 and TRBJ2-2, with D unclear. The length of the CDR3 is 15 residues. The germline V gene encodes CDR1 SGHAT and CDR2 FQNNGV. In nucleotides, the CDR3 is TGTGTCAGCAGCTTCGCTAGTTTCAACACCGGGGAGCTGTTTTTT. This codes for CVSSFASFNTGELFF.

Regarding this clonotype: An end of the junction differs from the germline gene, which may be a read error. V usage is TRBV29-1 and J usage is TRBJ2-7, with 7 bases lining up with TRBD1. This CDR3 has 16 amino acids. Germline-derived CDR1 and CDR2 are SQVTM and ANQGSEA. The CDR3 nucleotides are TGCAGCGTTGAAGAGCCCCACGGGACAGCTACATACGAGCGGTACTTC. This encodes CSVEEPHGTATYERYF.